Following are 9 T cell receptor beta chains from one sample sequenced in a study of T cells after yellow fever vaccination. MiXCR was run by TCRdb on the 5' RACE reads, yielding one entry per CDR3 protein. Among some 350,000 distinct CDR3 sequences listed, under 7.5% were seen once. Sequencing was performed on PBMCs, taken 5 days after the yellow fever booster vaccination. The receptors originated from a young man who received the YFV17D yellow fever vaccine.

This clonotype was counted only a few times. This rearrangement joins TRBV28 to TRBJ2-7; D is unclear. V was trimmed by 11 bases and J by 5 bases, leaving 19 bases between them. This CDR3 comprises 13 residues. Germline V CDR1 and CDR2: MDHEN, SYDVKM. CDR3 coding DNA: TGTGCCGGCCAGGCGGCCGCCCGTGACGAGCAGTACTTC. This codes for CAGQAAARDEQYF.

This clonotype was recorded a few times. The V gene is TRBV20-1, the J gene TRBJ1-1; tentatively, D is TRBD1 (6 bases). Trimming took off 6 bases at V and 3 bases at J, with 17 bases between the two ends. Germline assignment: CDR1 DFQATT and CDR2 SNEGSKA (reference sequence). The CDR3 is 14 residues long. The CDR3 DNA reads TGCAGTGCCTATCGAGGGGGTCCAGACACTGAAGCTTTCTTT. Its translation is CSAYRGGPDTEAFF.

The chain carries TRBV6-5 and TRBJ1-2; 7 nucleotides line up with TRBD1. CDR1 and CDR2 from the germline V gene are MNHEY and SVGAGI. This CDR3 region has 13 residues. V lost 4 bases and J lost 8; bases outside the gene matches: 7. In DNA form, the CDR3 reads TGTGCCAGCAGTTCCTCGACAGGGATCGGCTACACCTTC. Translation: CASSSSTGIGYTF.

This clonotype was seen more than once but under ten times. This chain uses TRBV10-3 with TRBJ1-1; D unresolved. V shed 4 bases and J shed 6 bases, with 12 bases lying between them. The CDR3 is 13 amino acids. Germline CDR1 is ENHRY and CDR2 is SYGVKD. The CDR3 coding sequence is TGTGCCATCAGTGGGCCGCGGGCATCTGAAGCTTTCTTT. Residues: CAISGPRASEAFF.

This clonotype was detected ten times or more. The V call is TRBV5-1, the J call TRBJ2-5, with 14 bases identical to TRBD2. V shed 4 bases, J shed 2 bases, and the junction held 7 bases outside the gene matches. The CDR3 covers 17 residues. Looked up from germline, CDR1 is SGHRS and CDR2 is YFSETQ. Here the CDR3 reads CASSRGLAGDLQETQYF. The CDR3 nucleotides read TGCGCCAGCAGCCGGGGACTAGCGGGAGACCTACAAGAGACCCAGTACTTC.

This clonotype was counted between two and nine times. The CDR3 DNA reads TGTGCCAGCAGCCCTAAGCACTCTGGAAACACCATATATTTT. Amino acid sequence: CASSPKHSGNTIYF. The chain recombines TRBV6-9 with TRBJ1-3; D call uncertain. The germline gives CDR1 MNHGY, CDR2 SVAAGI. Trimming took off 6 bases at V and 0 bases at J, with 9 bases between the two ends. This CDR3 contains 14 residues.

This clonotype was seen more than once but under ten times. The chain employs TRBV7-2 and TRBJ1-3; 7 nucleotides match TRBD1. CDR1 and CDR2 from the germline V gene are SGHTA and FQGNSA. Trimming at V came to 2 bases and at J to 3 bases, leaving 7 bases not matched to a gene. This CDR3 has 16 amino acids. The chain's CDR3 is CASSLWKGTVGNTIYF. The CDR3 bases are TGTGCCAGCAGCTTATGGAAAGGGACAGTTGGAAACACCATATATTTT. Looking up the rest from reference TRBV7-2 and TRBJ1-3 gives the full variable domain: GAGVSQSPSNKVTEKGKDVELRCDPISGHTALYWYRQSLGQGLEFLIYFQGNSAPDKSGLPSDRFSAERTGGSVSTLTIQRTQQEDSAVYLCASSLWKGTVGNTIYFGEGSWLTVV.

This clonotype was detected ten times or more. This chain joins TRBV20-1 and TRBJ2-1; 12 nucleotides align to TRBD2. From germline, CDR1 is DFQATT and CDR2 SNEGSKA (reference sequence). The trim removed 5 bases at V and 8 bases at J, leaving 7 bases unmatched. The CDR3 has 14 amino acids. The CDR3 sequence is CSAPLTSGSYEQFF. The CDR3 DNA reads as TGCAGTGCTCCCTTGACTAGCGGGAGTTATGAGCAGTTCTTC.

This clonotype was seen at least ten times. The chain recombines TRBV12-3 or TRBV12-4 with TRBJ1-4; D not certain. Trimming removed 6 bases at V and 7 bases at J, with 12 bases between. The CDR3 extends over 13 amino acids. The CDR3: CASSPSLSEKLFF. CDR3 sequence (DNA): TGTGCCAGCAGCCCATCGTTGAGTGAAAAACTGTTTTTT.